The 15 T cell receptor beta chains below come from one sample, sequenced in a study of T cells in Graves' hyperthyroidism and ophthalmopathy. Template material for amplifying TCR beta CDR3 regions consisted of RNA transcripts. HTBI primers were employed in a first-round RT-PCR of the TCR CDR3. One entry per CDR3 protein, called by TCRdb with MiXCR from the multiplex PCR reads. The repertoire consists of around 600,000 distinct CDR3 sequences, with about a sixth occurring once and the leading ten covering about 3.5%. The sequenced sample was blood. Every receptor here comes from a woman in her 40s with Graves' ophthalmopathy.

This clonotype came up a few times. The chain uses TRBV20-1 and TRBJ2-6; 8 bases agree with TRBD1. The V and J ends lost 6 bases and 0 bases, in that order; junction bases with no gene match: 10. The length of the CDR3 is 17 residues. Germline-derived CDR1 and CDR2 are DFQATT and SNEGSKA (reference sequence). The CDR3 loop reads CSALDGTGVSGANVLTF. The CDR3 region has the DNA TGCAGTGCCCTAGACGGGACAGGCGTCTCTGGGGCCAACGTCCTGACTTTC.

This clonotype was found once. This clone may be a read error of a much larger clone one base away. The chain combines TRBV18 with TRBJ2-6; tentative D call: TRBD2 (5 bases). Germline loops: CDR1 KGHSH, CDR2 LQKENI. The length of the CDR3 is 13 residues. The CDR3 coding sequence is TGTGCCAGCTCAGAATTGGAGGCCAACGCCCTGACTTTC. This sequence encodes CASSELEANALTF.

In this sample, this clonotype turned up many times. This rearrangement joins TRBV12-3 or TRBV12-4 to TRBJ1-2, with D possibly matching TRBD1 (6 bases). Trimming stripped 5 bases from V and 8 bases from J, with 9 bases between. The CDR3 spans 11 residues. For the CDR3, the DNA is TGTGCCAGCAGTGACAGGTTCGGCTACACCTTC. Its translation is CASSDRFGYTF.

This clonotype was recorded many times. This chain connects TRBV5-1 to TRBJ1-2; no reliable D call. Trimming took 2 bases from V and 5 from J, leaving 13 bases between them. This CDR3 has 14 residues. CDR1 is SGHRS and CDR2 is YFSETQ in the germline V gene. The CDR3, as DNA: TGCGCCAGCAGCTTCGGGTCCGGAAATTATGGCTACACCTTC. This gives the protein CASSFGSGNYGYTF. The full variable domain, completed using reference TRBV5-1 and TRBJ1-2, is KAGVTQTPRYLIKTRGQQVTLSCSPISGHRSVSWYQQTPGQGLQFLFEYFSETQRNKGNFPGRFSGRQFSNSRSEMNVSTLELGDSALYLCASSFGSGNYGYTFGSGTRLTVV.

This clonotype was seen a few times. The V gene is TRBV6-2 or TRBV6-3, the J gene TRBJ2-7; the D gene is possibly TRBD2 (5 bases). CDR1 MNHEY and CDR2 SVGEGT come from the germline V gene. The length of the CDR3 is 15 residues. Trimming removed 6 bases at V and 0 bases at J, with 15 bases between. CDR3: CASRTLAGPSYEQYF. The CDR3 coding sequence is TGTGCCAGCAGGACTTTGGCGGGTCCCTCCTACGAGCAGTACTTC.

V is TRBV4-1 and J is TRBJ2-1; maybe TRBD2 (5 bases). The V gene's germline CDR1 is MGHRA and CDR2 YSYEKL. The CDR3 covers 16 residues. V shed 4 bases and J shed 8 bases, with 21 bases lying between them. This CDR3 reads CASSPSRGNTHDEQFF. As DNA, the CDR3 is TGCGCCAGCAGCCCCAGCCGGGGTAATACCCACGATGAGCAGTTCTTC.

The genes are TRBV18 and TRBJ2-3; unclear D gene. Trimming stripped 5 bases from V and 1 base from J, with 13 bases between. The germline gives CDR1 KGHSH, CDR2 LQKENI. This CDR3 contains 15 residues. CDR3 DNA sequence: TGTGCCAGCTCATTGAATGCGGCTGGCACAGATACGCAGTATTTT. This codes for CASSLNAAGTDTQYF.

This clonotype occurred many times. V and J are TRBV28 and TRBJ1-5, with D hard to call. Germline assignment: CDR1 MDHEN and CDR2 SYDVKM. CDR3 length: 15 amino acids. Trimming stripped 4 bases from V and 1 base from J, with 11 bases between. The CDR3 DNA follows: TGTGCCAGCAGTTCCCCGCTTTTAAGCAATCAGCCCCAGCATTTT. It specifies CASSSPLLSNQPQHF.

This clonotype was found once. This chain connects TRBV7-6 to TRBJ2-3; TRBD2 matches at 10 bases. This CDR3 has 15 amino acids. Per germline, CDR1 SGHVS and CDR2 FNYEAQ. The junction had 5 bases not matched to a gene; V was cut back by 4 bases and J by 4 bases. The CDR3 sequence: CASSSQGTSADTQYF. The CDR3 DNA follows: TGTGCCAGCAGCTCACAGGGGACTAGCGCAGATACGCAGTATTTT. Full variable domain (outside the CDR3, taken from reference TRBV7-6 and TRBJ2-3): GAGVSQSPRYKVTKRGQDVALRCDPISGHVSLYWYRQALGQGPEFLTYFNYEAQQDKSGLPNDRFSAERPEGSISTLTIQRTEQRDSAMYRCASSSQGTSADTQYFGPGTRLTVL.

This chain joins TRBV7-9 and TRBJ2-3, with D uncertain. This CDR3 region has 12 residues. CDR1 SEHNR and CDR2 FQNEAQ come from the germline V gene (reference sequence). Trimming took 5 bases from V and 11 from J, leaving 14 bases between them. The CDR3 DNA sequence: TGTGCCAGCAGCCAATCTGTTTGGGGGCAGTATTTT. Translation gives CASSQSVWGQYF.

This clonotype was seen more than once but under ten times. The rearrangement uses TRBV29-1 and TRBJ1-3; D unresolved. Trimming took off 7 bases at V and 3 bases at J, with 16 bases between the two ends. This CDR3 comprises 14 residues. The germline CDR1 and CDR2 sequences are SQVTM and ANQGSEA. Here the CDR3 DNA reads TGCAGCGACCTCGTCCGCCTTTATGGAAACACCATATATTTT. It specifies CSDLVRLYGNTIYF.

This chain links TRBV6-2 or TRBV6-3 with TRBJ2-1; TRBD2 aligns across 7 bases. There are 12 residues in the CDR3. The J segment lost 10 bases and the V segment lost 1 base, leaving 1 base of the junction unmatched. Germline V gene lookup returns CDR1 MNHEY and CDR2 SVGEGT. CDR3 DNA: TGTGCCAGCAGTTACTGGGAGGGAGAGCAGTTCTTC. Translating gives CASSYWEGEQFF.

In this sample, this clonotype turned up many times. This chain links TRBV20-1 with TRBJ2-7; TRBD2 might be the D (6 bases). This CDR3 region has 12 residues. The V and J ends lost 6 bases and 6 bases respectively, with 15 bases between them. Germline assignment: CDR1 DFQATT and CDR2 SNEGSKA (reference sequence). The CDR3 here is CSAIPGLREQYF. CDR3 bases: TGCAGTGCGATCCCGGGACTCCGCGAGCAGTACTTC.

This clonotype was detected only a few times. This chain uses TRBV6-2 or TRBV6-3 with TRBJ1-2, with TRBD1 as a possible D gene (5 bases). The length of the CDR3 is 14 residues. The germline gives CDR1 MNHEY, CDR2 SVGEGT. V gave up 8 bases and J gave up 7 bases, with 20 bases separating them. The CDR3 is CASEPGTDTLGYTF. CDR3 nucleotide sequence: TGTGCCAGCGAGCCCGGGACGGATACCCTTGGCTACACCTTC.

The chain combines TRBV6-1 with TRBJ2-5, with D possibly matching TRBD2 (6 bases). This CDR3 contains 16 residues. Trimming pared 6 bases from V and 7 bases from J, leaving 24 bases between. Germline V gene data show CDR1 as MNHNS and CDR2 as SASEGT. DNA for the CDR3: TGTGCCAGCAGGAAGGGGACCGGGAGCCAAGGGGTGACCCAGTACTTC. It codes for CASRKGTGSQGVTQYF.